The subject of this entry is one TCR beta chain. Which antigen it targets is not known. No much larger clone exists at a distance of one base, and base qualities are not known. TRB sequencing was run on genomic DNA with either the immunoSEQ assay at survey resolution or the hsTCRB kit. As for how the authors treated the data: The immunoSEQ software was used for initial read processing, and the LymphoSeq R package was used for repertoire analyses. Clonality was calculated as 1 minus normalized Shannon entropy, and the Gini coefficient was also calculated for each TRB dataset. To infer phenotypes in unsorted samples, TRB sequences from sorted subsets of the recipient or donor were mapped onto unsorted samples from the same recipient. TCRdb took this table from immuneACCESS and kept in-frame rearrangements with V and J called. Such tables lack part of the clones; where checked against another copy, unresolved V genes explain under half of the gap, and the rest is unexplained. V and J calls plus clone size are reproduced from that table; the DNA served to infer D and trimming. The sample records approximately 9,700 clones, roughly 98% of which are singletons. The ten most abundant clones make up approximately 0.25% of the sample.

Sequences MNHEY (CDR1) and SVGAGI (CDR2) are obtained from the germline V gene. Trimming at the junction amounts to 5 bases on V and 3 bases on J, and the germline ends lie 16 bases apart. From the cysteine through the phenylalanine, the CDR3 covers 15 amino acids. The CDR3 DNA has 45 bases and is translated from base 1. The data were obtained in a study of T cells after posttransplantation cyclophosphamide (dated by TCRdb to the mid-2010s). The study in broad terms: Using TRB sequencing, the study followed how the T cell repertoire rebuilt after myeloablative bone marrow transplantation with posttransplantation cyclophosphamide given as GVHD prophylaxis. Blood from all 35 or so PTCy patients with 1-year posttransplant specimens was subjected to TRB sequencing. Up to roughly 3 additional blood samples from 2 to 5.2 years after transplant were also TRB-sequenced in 3 patients, as was pretransplant blood from a handful of patients. Public TRB sequences were checked against a database of over 3,600 sequences associated with responses to pathogens, tumor antigens, self-antigens and alloantigens. Samples from about 35 PTCy-treated patients, along with samples from roughly 15 of their related bone marrow donors, underwent antigen receptor sequencing. TRA and TRB clonality were tightly correlated in about ten samples, so subsequent TCR analyses focused on TRB only. Study-wide findings and limitations: At 1-2 months, donor-recipient similarity was low but rose over the first year, and the later blood repertoires were often dominated by donor CD8+ memory clones. Across 45 patients, TRB clonality was highly associated with recipient CMV seropositivity and CMV reactivation, and PTCy diversity was similar to diversity in CNI/methotrexate controls. The TRB repertoires of T cells infiltrating skin or the GI tract showed only limited overlap with the TRB repertoires found in blood.

Viable CD3+CD4+ or CD3+CD8+ cells that were CCR7+CD45RA+CD45RO-CD95-CD27+CD28+ were defined as naive T cells. Related bone marrow donors provided peripheral blood samples on the day of marrow donation. Mononuclear cells from peripheral blood and bone marrow were separated by Ficoll-Hypaque density centrifugation and then cryopreserved. Sorting of CD4+ and CD8+ T cells, including naive and memory subsets, was performed by FACS on a FACSAria II. The sequence joins TRBV6-5 to TRBJ1-1; TRBD1 is a weak D gene call, 6 bases matching. Specimen: naive CD4+ T cells sorted from PBMCs. This TCR was recovered from an older woman in good health, CMV-negative, and a related stem cell transplant donor. For the CDR3, the sequence is CASSTGTKQDTEAFF. The DNA sequence is as follows: TGTGCCAGCAGTACCGGGACAAAGCAGGACACTGAAGCTTTCTTT.